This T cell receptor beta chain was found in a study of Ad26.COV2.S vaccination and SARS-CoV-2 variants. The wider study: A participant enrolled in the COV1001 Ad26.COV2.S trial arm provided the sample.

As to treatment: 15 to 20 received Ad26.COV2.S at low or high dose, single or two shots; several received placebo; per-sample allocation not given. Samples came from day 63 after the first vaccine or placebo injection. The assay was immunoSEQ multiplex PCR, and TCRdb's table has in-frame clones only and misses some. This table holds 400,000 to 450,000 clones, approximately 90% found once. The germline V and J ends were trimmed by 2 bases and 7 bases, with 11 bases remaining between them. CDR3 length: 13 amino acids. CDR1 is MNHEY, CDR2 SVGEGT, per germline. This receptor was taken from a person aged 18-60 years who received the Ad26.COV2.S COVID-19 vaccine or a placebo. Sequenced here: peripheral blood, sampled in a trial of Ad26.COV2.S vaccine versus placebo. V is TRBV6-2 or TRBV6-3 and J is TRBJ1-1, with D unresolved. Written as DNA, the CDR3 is TGTGCCAGCAGTTACAGGCGGAGATTTGAAGCTTTCTTT. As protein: CASSYRRRFEAFF.